This TCR beta chain was identified in a study of blood T cell repertoires in COVID-19. At the level of the study: Samples came from the United States, Italy and Spain, spanning acute and convalescent COVID-19. PBMCs, B-cell-depleted T cells, or T cells were the source of the cDNA or gDNA that made up the material.

As processed by the authors: Estimation of nucleated cell counts was performed using reference gene primer amplification. Method: immunoSEQ multiplex PCR; TCRdb's copy keeps in-frame clones and lacks some. From that table come the V and J calls and clone size; the DNA was used to work out D and trimming. The data show over 200,000 clones, roughly 80% seen once. Germline lookup yields CDR1 MDHEN and CDR2 SYDVKM. This CDR3 is 17 amino acids long. Trimming left V 2 bases short and J 4 bases short, with 18 bases between. The source material was peripheral blood. This TCR was recovered from a human donor in a cohort sampled during active COVID-19. The rearrangement uses TRBV28 and TRBJ2-1; D gene ambiguous. The CDR3 DNA sequence: TGTGCCAGCAGTTTACTTGCGGTCGAGTTGACTTACAATGAGCAGTTCTTC. Translation gives CASSLLAVELTYNEQFF.